This T cell receptor beta chain was observed in a study of blood T cell repertoires in COVID-19. Measured with immunoSEQ multiplex PCR; TCRdb has only the in-frame clones, and not every one. The sample lists about 170,000 clones; around 86% were seen once. CDR3 length: 15 residues. The V gene end was trimmed by 1 base and the J gene end by 3 bases; junction bases not matched to a gene: 2. Germline V gene sequence: CDR1 SGHRS, CDR2 YFSETQ. Input material: peripheral blood. The J gene is TRBJ2-5, the V gene TRBV5-1, with 11 positions matching TRBD1. The TCR originated in a woman aged 80 or older in a cohort sampled during active or convalescent COVID-19. The CDR3: CASSLLGQGEETQYF. CDR3 nucleotide sequence: TGCGCCAGCAGCTTGTTGGGACAGGGGGAAGAGACCCAGTACTTC. Supplemented by reference TRBV5-1 and TRBJ2-5, the full variable domain reads KAGVTQTPRYLIKTRGQQVTLSCSPISGHRSVSWYQQTPGQGLQFLFEYFSETQRNKGNFPGRFSGRQFSNSRSEMNVSTLELGDSALYLCASSLLGQGEETQYFGPGTRLLVL.